These 32 T cell receptor beta chains came from one sample sequenced in a study of vaccination effects on CD4 cells after COVID-19. CD4+ T cells were isolated after nine to ten days of culture. No antigen has been identified for these receptors. TCRdb's table, derived via immunoSEQ multiplex PCR, lists solely in-frame clones and lacks some. Of 45,000 to 50,000 clones listed, 70% to 80% are singletons. Sequenced material: CD4+ T cells from PBMCs cultured without peptide, taken before COVID-19 vaccination. The receptors were gathered from a human donor who had a prior SARS-CoV-2 infection.

The chain uses TRBV3-1 (or the pseudogene TRBV3-2) and TRBJ1-2, with D perhaps TRBD1 (6 bases). The V end lost 2 bases, the J end lost 2 bases, and 12 bases lay between the germline ends. Germline CDR1 LGHDT, CDR2 YNNKEL (reference sequence). The CDR3 sequence is 15 residues long. This CDR3 is CASSQMDSLNYGYTF. The CDR3 nucleotides read TGTGCCAGCAGCCAAATGGACAGCTTAAACTATGGCTACACCTTC.

The chain links TRBV7-9 to TRBJ2-2; the D is unclear. The germline V gene encodes CDR1 SEHNR and CDR2 FQNEAQ (reference sequence). CDR3 length equals 13 residues. Deletions cut 2 bases from V and 3 bases from J, with 4 bases between. The CDR3 region is CASSLLYTGELFF. The CDR3 DNA reads TGTGCCAGCAGCTTATTGTACACCGGGGAGCTGTTTTTT.

The chain uses TRBV6-6 and TRBJ1-2; possible D gene TRBD1, 5 bases. The germline gives CDR1 MNHNY, CDR2 SVGAGI (reference sequence). CDR3 size: 14 residues. Trimming left V 5 bases short and J 4 bases short, with 14 bases between. CDR3 sequence: CASSRPGLSYGYTF. CDR3 in DNA: TGTGCCAGCAGTAGGCCAGGGCTCTCCTATGGCTACACCTTC.

This clone was seen just once. This rearrangement joins TRBV5-1 to TRBJ2-3, with 9 bases that match TRBD2. The CDR3 contains 17 residues. V was clipped by 2 bases and J by 1 base; unmatched bases: 8. Germline V gives CDR1 SGHRS, CDR2 YFSETQ. CDR3 sequence (DNA): TGCGCCAGCAGCTTCATGACTAGCGGAGACGGCACAGATACGCAGTATTTT. It specifies CASSFMTSGDGTDTQYF. The full variable domain, completed using reference TRBV5-1 and TRBJ2-3, is KAGVTQTPRYLIKTRGQQVTLSCSPISGHRSVSWYQQTPGQGLQFLFEYFSETQRNKGNFPGRFSGRQFSNSRSEMNVSTLELGDSALYLCASSFMTSGDGTDTQYFGPGTRLTVL.

This clone was recorded only once. The chain combines TRBV9 with TRBJ2-3; 8 bases align to TRBD2. Germline V lookup: CDR1 SGDLS, CDR2 YYNGEE. The CDR3 runs to 18 residues. Unmatched junction bases numbered 10, after V lost 1 base and J lost 0 bases. The CDR3 loop reads CASSVTALVAGSTDTQYF. CDR3 sequence (DNA): TGTGCCAGCAGCGTAACCGCCTTGGTAGCGGGGAGCACAGATACGCAGTATTTT.

This clone has just a few counts. The V call is TRBV5-6, the J call TRBJ1-6; D gene ambiguous. There are 16 residues in the CDR3. V was shortened by 3 bases and J by 8 bases, with 18 bases between the two germline ends. Germline V gives CDR1 SGHDT, CDR2 YYEEEE. Here the CDR3 reads CASSSEPWGDDSPLHF. CDR3 sequence (DNA): TGTGCCAGCAGCTCCGAGCCGTGGGGTGATGATTCACCCCTCCACTTT.

This chain joins TRBV19 and TRBJ1-2, with D perhaps matching TRBD1 (6 bases). The germline V gene encodes CDR1 LNHDA and CDR2 SQIVND (reference sequence). Trimming removed 6 bases from V and 2 bases from J, with 13 bases in between. This CDR3 contains 14 residues. CDR3 in amino acids: CASRAQGFNYGYTF. CDR3 nucleotides: TGTGCCAGTAGAGCCCAGGGGTTCAACTATGGCTACACCTTC.

This chain connects TRBV20-1 to TRBJ2-3, with unresolved D. Per the germline V gene, CDR1 is DFQATT and CDR2 is SNEGSKA (reference sequence). Trimming removed 2 bases from V and 2 bases from J, with 2 bases in between. The CDR3 loop spans 11 amino acids. CDR3 DNA: TGCAGTGCTAGATCCACAGATACGCAGTATTTT. It is translated as CSARSTDTQYF.

This clone appeared a few times. The chain combines TRBV18 with TRBJ2-7, with D tentatively TRBD1 or TRBD2 (5 bases each). V was clipped by 2 bases and J by 6 bases, with 5 bases between them. The CDR3 spans 11 residues. Germline V gene data show CDR1 as KGHSH and CDR2 as LQKENI. The CDR3 loop reads CASSPGTEQYF. The DNA for the CDR3 is TGTGCCAGCTCACCAGGGACCGAGCAGTACTTC.

The chain couples TRBV5-1 to TRBJ1-1; D is perhaps TRBD1 (6 bases). Germline CDR1 and CDR2: SGHRS and YFSETQ. CDR3 length: 12 amino acids. V was cut by 4 bases and J by 7 bases, with 11 bases left in between. For the CDR3, the DNA is TGCGCCAGCAGCGAACAGGGTAATGAAGCTTTCTTT. Protein: CASSEQGNEAFF.

The genes are TRBV19 and TRBJ1-6, with a weak D call TRBD1 (5 bases). This CDR3 has 14 amino acids. Germline V gene sequence: CDR1 LNHDA, CDR2 SQIVND (reference sequence). V was trimmed by 2 bases and J by 5 bases, leaving 7 bases between them. The CDR3 bases are TGTGCCAGTAGTATACAGGGTGATAATTCACCCCTCCACTTT. It encodes CASSIQGDNSPLHF. Full variable domain (remainder filled in from reference TRBV19 and TRBJ1-6): DGGITQSPKYLFRKEGQNVTLSCEQNLNHDAMYWYRQDPGQGLRLIYYSQIVNDFQKGDIAEGYSVSREKKESFPLTVTSAQKNPTAFYLCASSIQGDNSPLHFGNGTRLTVT.

This clone has just a few counts. This rearrangement joins TRBV18 to TRBJ2-2, with 14 bases matching TRBD2. This CDR3 region has 17 residues. Germline trimming cut 4 bases from V and 2 bases from J; bases unmatched to any gene: 3. The germline gives CDR1 KGHSH, CDR2 LQKENI. This CDR3 reads CASSLGTSGSNTGELFF. The DNA for the CDR3 is TGTGCCAGCTCACTCGGGACTAGCGGGAGCAACACCGGGGAGCTGTTTTTT.

This clone has only one observation. This chain joins TRBV5-1 and TRBJ2-7; D is unresolved. V gave up 1 base and J gave up 7 bases, with 12 bases separating them. Germline V lookup: CDR1 SGHRS, CDR2 YFSETQ. The CDR3 is made up of 13 amino acids. The CDR3 DNA follows: TGCGCCAGCAGCTTGATAGGTGCCTGGGAGCAGTACTTC. It yields the protein CASSLIGAWEQYF.

The rearrangement joins TRBV12-5 to TRBJ1-4; D remains unclear. The CDR3 length is 15 residues. The germline V gene has CDR1 LGHNT and CDR2 FRNRAP. V lost 0 bases and J 3 bases, leaving 8 bases between the germline ends. The CDR3 region is CASGLVGMPNEKLFF. The CDR3 nucleotides read TGTGCTAGTGGTTTGGTAGGGATGCCTAATGAAAAACTGTTTTTT.

The rearrangement links TRBV7-8 to TRBJ1-2; a weak D match, TRBD1 (5 bases). V dropped 1 base and J dropped 4 bases, with 10 bases sitting between them. CDR1 is SGHVS and CDR2 is FQNEAQ in the germline V gene. This CDR3 region has 14 residues. CDR3 in amino acids: CASSLDAGSYGYTF. CDR3 coding DNA: TGTGCCAGCAGCTTAGATGCAGGGTCCTATGGCTACACCTTC.

This chain connects TRBV4-3 to TRBJ2-5, with 7 bases identical to TRBD1. The CDR3 is 16 residues long. The junction had 9 bases not matched to a gene; V was cut back by 0 bases and J by 5 bases. Germline V CDR1 and CDR2: LGHNA, YSLEER. The CDR3 sequence: CASSQERRQGGETQYF. CDR3 nucleotide sequence: TGCGCCAGCAGCCAAGAACGTCGACAGGGCGGGGAGACCCAGTACTTC.

The chain joins TRBV4-2 to TRBJ1-3, with D perhaps TRBD1 (5 bases). This CDR3 has 12 amino acids. Germline V gene sequence: CDR1 LGHNA, CDR2 YNFKEQ. Deletions cut 1 base from V and 11 bases from J, with 9 bases between. Here the CDR3 reads CASSQVQGPIYF. The CDR3 DNA is TGTGCCAGCAGCCAAGTTCAGGGACCCATATATTTT.

This chain connects TRBV30 to TRBJ2-1, with D possibly being TRBD2 (5 bases). The CDR3 covers 13 residues. In germline, CDR1 is GTSNPN, CDR2 SVGIG (reference sequence). Trimming stripped 3 bases from V and 11 bases from J, with 17 bases between. The CDR3 reads CAWRERGPGKQFF. As DNA, the CDR3 is TGTGCCTGGAGGGAAAGAGGACCCGGGAAGCAGTTCTTC.

J is TRBJ2-3 and V is TRBV7-9; TRBD1 is a possible D gene (6 bases). Per the germline V gene, CDR1 is SEHNR and CDR2 is FQNEAQ (reference sequence). V was shortened by 2 bases and J by 2 bases, with 11 bases between the two germline ends. This CDR3 is 15 amino acids long. The CDR3 DNA is TGTGCCAGCAGCTTACGGTCAGGGGCCACAGATACGCAGTATTTT. Amino acids: CASSLRSGATDTQYF.

This chain links TRBV7-2 with TRBJ2-3; D not resolved. CDR1 and CDR2 (germline): SGHTA, FQGNSA. V gave up 5 bases and J gave up 7 bases, with 16 bases separating them. The CDR3 contains 14 residues. In DNA form, the CDR3 reads TGTGCCAGCAGCCCAAGTTTTCTTAGGAATACGCAGTATTTT. Residues: CASSPSFLRNTQYF.

The chain couples TRBV29-1 to TRBJ2-7; D might be TRBD1 or TRBD2, each matching 6 bases. The V gene's germline CDR1 is SQVTM and CDR2 ANQGSEA. The CDR3 loop spans 14 amino acids. The germline V and J ends were trimmed by 3 bases and 2 bases, with 14 bases remaining between them. CDR3 protein: CSVDGGPSTYEQYF. In DNA form, the CDR3 reads TGCAGCGTTGACGGGGGCCCATCCACCTACGAGCAGTACTTC.

The gene calls are TRBV19 and TRBJ1-1; no reliable D call. The V gene lost 1 base and the J gene lost 2 bases, with 11 bases spanning the gap. Germline CDR1 reads LNHDA; CDR2 reads SQIVND (reference sequence). The CDR3 consists of 15 residues. The CDR3 DNA reads as TGTGCCAGTAGTATAGTGAGGTTCCCTAACACTGAAGCTTTCTTT. It translates to CASSIVRFPNTEAFF.

The chain joins TRBV2 to TRBJ1-3; D unresolved. CDR1 and CDR2 from the germline V gene are SNHLY and FYNNEI. The CDR3 totals 18 residues. Trimming left V 9 bases short and J 0 bases short, with 24 bases between. The chain's CDR3 is CASSQRLTASYSGNTIYF. The DNA of the CDR3 is TGTGCCAGTTCTCAGCGGTTAACCGCAAGTTACTCTGGAAACACCATATATTTT.

In this sample, this clone turned up once. The chain is built from TRBV6-5 and TRBJ1-2; TRBD1 aligns across 7 bases. Germline CDR1 is MNHEY and CDR2 is SVGAGI. V lost 7 bases and J lost 3; bases outside the gene matches: 5. This CDR3 region has 13 residues. The CDR3: CASITTGYYGYTF. The CDR3 nucleotides read TGTGCCAGCATTACGACAGGGTACTATGGCTACACCTTC.

This clone appeared a single time. In nucleotides, the CDR3 is TGTGCCAGCAGCTTATCCTCAGGGGAGGGAGAGACCCAGTACTTC. Amino acid sequence: CASSLSSGEGETQYF. The V gene is TRBV7-2, the J gene TRBJ2-5; tentative D call: TRBD2 (7 bases). The CDR3 sequence is 15 residues long. Trimming stripped 2 bases from V and 4 bases from J, with 14 bases between. The germline V gene has CDR1 SGHTA and CDR2 FQGNSA.

This chain links TRBV6-5 with TRBJ2-3, with D possibly being TRBD1 or TRBD2 (5 bases each). The CDR3 is 13 residues long. Per the germline V gene, CDR1 is MNHEY and CDR2 is SVGAGI. V was shortened by 6 bases and J by 6 bases, with 13 bases between the two germline ends. CDR3 sequence reads: CASRGPAMDTQYF. In nucleotides, the CDR3 is TGTGCCAGCAGGGGACCCGCCATGGATACGCAGTATTTT.

The chain uses TRBV14 and TRBJ2-3; D tentatively fits TRBD1 or TRBD2 (5 bases each). V lost 3 bases and J lost 13, with 17 bases in between. CDR1 and CDR2 from the germline V gene are SGHDN and FVKESK. The CDR3 runs 13 residues. CDR3 protein: CASSQRLPGRKYF. For the CDR3, the DNA is TGTGCCAGCAGCCAGCGACTACCGGGGCGAAAGTATTTT.

In DNA form, the CDR3 reads TGTGCCAGCAGCGGGGGACTAGCGGGCAGCTCCTACAATGAGCAGTTCTTC. Amino acids: CASSGGLAGSSYNEQFF. The chain combines TRBV5-4 with TRBJ2-1, with 12 bases lining up with TRBD2. The CDR3 spans 17 residues. Looked up from germline, CDR1 is SGHNT and CDR2 is YYREEE (reference sequence). Trimming cost V 4 bases and J 0 bases; bases outside gene matches: 5.

The chain is built from TRBV5-1 and TRBJ2-5, with 8 bases lining up with TRBD2. CDR3 length equals 15 residues. V lost 4 bases, J lost 1 base, and 6 bases stayed unmatched. CDR1 SGHRS and CDR2 YFSETQ come from the germline V gene. As DNA, the CDR3 is TGCGCCAGCAGCGCACTGGGACTAGGCCAAGAGACCCAGTACTTC. It is translated as CASSALGLGQETQYF.

Written as DNA, the CDR3 is TGTGCCAGTAGAAATCGACAGGGGGCGGACAACTATGGCTACACCTTC. Amino acid sequence: CASRNRQGADNYGYTF. This rearrangement joins TRBV19 to TRBJ1-2; 10 positions agree with TRBD1. This CDR3 has 16 amino acids. Per germline, CDR1 LNHDA and CDR2 SQIVND (reference sequence). After removal of 6 bases from V and 2 bases from J, the junction contained 9 bases not matched to a gene.

This chain uses TRBV30 with TRBJ1-1; D is unresolved. Germline V gene data show CDR1 as GTSNPN and CDR2 as SVGIG (reference sequence). This CDR3 contains 12 residues. The V and J ends lost 0 bases and 5 bases respectively, with 7 bases between them. CDR3 nucleotide sequence: TGTGCCTGGAGTGTATGGGAGACTGAAGCTTTCTTT. It is translated as CAWSVWETEAFF.

This chain joins TRBV5-4 and TRBJ1-2; D perhaps matches TRBD1 (5 bases). Germline values: CDR1 SGHNT, CDR2 YYREEE (reference sequence). The CDR3 is 15 amino acids. Trimming pared 2 bases from V and 2 bases from J, leaving 13 bases between. Here the CDR3 DNA reads TGTGCCAGCAGCTTAGCGGGACGGGTGAACTATGGCTACACCTTC. It is translated as CASSLAGRVNYGYTF.